The rows below give T cell receptor beta chains drawn from one sample of a study of PD-1 blockade in classical Hodgkin lymphoma. Repertoires were generated with immunoSEQ multiplex PCR, while TCRdb's copy carries only in-frame clones and drops some. The sample includes roughly 35,000 clones, 90% to 95% of them seen just once. The source material was CD4+ T cells from blood, sampled before the fourth cycle of nivolumab. The receptor source for this set is a human donor with classical Hodgkin lymphoma. Both conserved end residues are part of each CDR3. A D gene is named only where the DNA matches it firmly. Size tells how often a clone was seen (once, few, many) or the class of an expanded clone, and some rows leave it out.

clone_size j_call v_call d_call cdr3_aa cdr3_nt
NA TRBJ1-1 TRBV7-9 TRBD1 CASTQRSGGWTEAFF TGTGCCAGCACCCAAAGATCAGGGGGCTGGACTGAAGCTTTCTTT
once TRBJ1-5 TRBV2 NA CASSGLGAGQPQHF TGTGCCAGCAGTGGGCTTGGGGCAGGGCAGCCCCAGCATTTT
NA TRBJ2-7 TRBV11-2 TRBD1 CASSQLRDRSYEQYF TGTGCCAGCAGCCAGCTCCGGGACAGGTCCTACGAGCAGTACTTC
NA TRBJ2-5 TRBV19 TRBD1 CASSKDRGRTQYF TGTGCCAGTAGTAAAGACAGGGGAAGGACCCAGTACTTC
NA TRBJ2-3 TRBV11-2 NA CASSLAGVGTDTQYF TGTGCCAGCAGCTTAGCGGGAGTAGGCACAGATACGCAGTATTTT
NA TRBJ1-3 TRBV15 TRBD1 CATGRGPGNTIYF TGTGCCACCGGCAGGGGGCCTGGAAACACCATATATTTT
NA TRBJ1-1 TRBV29-1 TRBD1 CSVFRGQGESEAFF TGCAGCGTCTTCCGTGGACAGGGGGAATCTGAAGCTTTCTTT
once TRBJ1-5 TRBV2 TRBD1 CASSPDRGNQPQHF TGTGCCAGCTCGCCGGACAGGGGAAATCAGCCCCAGCATTTT
NA TRBJ1-1 TRBV28 NA CASAGRNTEAFF TGTGCCAGCGCGGGGAGGAACACTGAAGCTTTCTTT
NA TRBJ1-5 TRBV5-6 NA CASSSPDQPQHF TGTGCCAGCAGCTCTCCGGATCAGCCCCAGCATTTT
NA TRBJ2-7 TRBV18 NA CASSPPDRDYEQYF TGTGCCAGCTCCCCCCCGGACAGAGATTACGAGCAGTACTTC
NA TRBJ1-1 TRBV5-1 NA CASSRAQVVNTEAFF TGCGCCAGCAGCCGAGCACAAGTCGTGAACACTGAAGCTTTCTTT
NA TRBJ2-7 TRBV29-1 NA CSVVGRSYEQYF TGCAGCGTTGTCGGAAGGTCCTACGAGCAGTACTTC
NA TRBJ2-1 TRBV5-1 TRBD1 CASFYSPGQGASEQFF TGCGCCAGCTTCTACAGCCCGGGACAGGGGGCGAGTGAGCAGTTCTTC
once TRBJ2-2 TRBV20-1 NA CSAGDTGELFF TGCAGTGCTGGAGACACCGGGGAGCTGTTTTTT
NA TRBJ2-1 TRBV23-1 TRBD2 CASSQSVGSGRPRSYNEQFF TGCGCCAGCAGTCAATCGGTCGGTAGCGGGAGGCCCCGCTCCTACAATGAGCAGTTCTTC
NA TRBJ2-7 TRBV19 TRBD1 CASSTPGQGAYEQYF TGTGCCAGTAGTACCCCGGGACAGGGAGCCTACGAGCAGTACTTC
NA TRBJ2-4 TRBV6-4 NA CASSPGHEINIQYF TGTGCCAGCAGTCCGGGTCATGAGATAAACATTCAGTACTTC
NA TRBJ2-3 TRBV19 TRBD2 CASSMRRSGRAGSTDTQYF TGTGCCAGTAGTATGCGACGCAGCGGGAGGGCAGGGTCCACAGATACGCAGTATTTT
NA TRBJ1-4 TRBV10-3 NA CAISRATGEKLFF TGTGCCATCAGTCGGGCGACGGGGGAAAAACTGTTTTTT
few TRBJ1-2 TRBV6-5 NA CASRGTNYGYTF TGTGCCAGCAGAGGGACTAACTATGGCTACACCTTC
few TRBJ1-1 TRBV6-5 NA CASSFTGTGGFAFF TGTGCCAGCAGTTTTACCGGGACTGGAGGGTTTGCTTTCTTT
NA TRBJ1-3 TRBV15 TRBD1 CATSRDRGSGNTIYF TGTGCCACCAGCAGAGACAGGGGGTCTGGAAACACCATATATTTT
NA TRBJ1-5 TRBV5-6 TRBD1 CASSLGQGARPQHF TGTGCCAGCAGCTTGGGACAGGGAGCACGGCCCCAGCATTTT
NA TRBJ2-1 TRBV7-9 NA CASSLGLSSYNEQFF TGTGCCAGCAGCTTGGGACTGAGCTCCTACAATGAGCAGTTCTTC
NA TRBJ1-4 TRBV9 NA CASSLGGNNEKLFF TGTGCCAGCAGCCTAGGGGGTAATAATGAAAAACTGTTTTTT
NA TRBJ1-4 TRBV10-3 NA CAISEWDSSESKLFF TGTGCCATCAGTGAATGGGACTCCTCTGAGTCCAAACTGTTTTTT
NA TRBJ2-1 TRBV2 TRBD2 CASSELREGREQFF TGTGCCAGCAGTGAATTGCGGGAGGGCCGTGAGCAGTTCTTC
once TRBJ1-2 TRBV19 NA CASSTYLTGPNYGYTF TGTGCCAGTAGTACCTACCTAACGGGCCCCAACTATGGCTACACCTTC
NA TRBJ1-3 TRBV15 NA CATSSRTSGNTIYF TGTGCCACCAGCAGCCGGACCTCTGGAAACACCATATATTTT
NA TRBJ2-1 TRBV11-3 TRBD2 CASSLRLAGRNEQFF TGTGCCAGCAGCCTCAGACTAGCGGGACGCAATGAGCAGTTCTTC
NA TRBJ2-4 TRBV2 NA CASRIQGAKNIQYF TGTGCCAGCAGGATACAGGGAGCCAAAAACATTCAGTACTTC
NA TRBJ1-4 TRBV5-1 TRBD1 CASSGGQGVTNEKLFF TGCGCCAGCAGCGGGGGACAGGGCGTTACTAATGAAAAACTGTTTTTT
NA TRBJ1-4 TRBV7-9 NA CASSLLGTKEKLFF TGTGCCAGCAGCTTATTGGGAACTAAGGAAAAACTGTTTTTT
NA TRBJ2-2 TRBV6-6 NA CASTTSAGTGTGELFF TGTGCCAGCACTACCTCCGCTGGGACGGGCACCGGGGAGCTGTTTTTT
NA TRBJ2-1 TRBV28 TRBD2 CASRPLIAGAHYNEQFF TGTGCCAGCAGACCTCTAATTGCGGGAGCTCACTACAATGAGCAGTTCTTC
NA TRBJ2-1 TRBV6-1 NA CASSDSWKDEQFF TGTGCCAGCAGTGATAGTTGGAAGGATGAGCAGTTCTTC
NA TRBJ1-1 TRBV2 NA CASSGKGTVRTMNTEAFF TGTGCCAGCAGTGGAAAAGGAACTGTTCGAACGATGAACACTGAAGCTTTCTTT
NA TRBJ1-2 TRBV9 TRBD1 CASSFQDRGHGYTF TGTGCCAGCAGCTTTCAAGACAGGGGACATGGCTACACCTTC